The subject of this entry is one T cell receptor beta chain. Its antigen is still unknown. V was pared by 6 bases and J by 5 bases, with 18 bases between. The CDR3 totals 15 residues. The data derive from a study of response to subunit inactivated influenza vaccine. TCRdb called the RT-PCR reads again in MiXCR, with one record for every CDR3 protein. The sample has 800,000 or so distinct CDR3 sequences, over 20% seen once. Notes on the study in general: Authors suggested each seasonal influenza vaccination recruits few new T cells.

This receptor was identified in a man aged 45 to 65 who received an inactivated influenza vaccine. The chain recombines TRBV12-3 or TRBV12-4 with TRBJ2-3; tentative D call: TRBD2 (7 bases). The material sequenced was PBMCs from blood, taken 5 days after vaccination. This CDR3 reads CASSRGAGRGDTQYF. The CDR3 DNA sequence: TGTGCCAGCAGCCGGGGGGCAGGCCGCGGAGATACGCAGTATTTT.